Below, 9 T cell receptor beta chains from the same sample are listed, as sequenced in a study of shared clonotypes between healthy human individuals. Profiled with immunoSEQ multiplex PCR; TCRdb holds only in-frame clones, not every one. The sample yields fewer than 1.8 million clones, 98% seen once. Source material: naive CD4+ T cells sorted from blood. As for subset: CD45RA+ positively selected. These receptors came from a man aged 25-45 years in good health.

V is TRBV15 and J is TRBJ1-1; D not resolved. From germline, CDR1 is LNHNV and CDR2 YYDKDF (reference sequence). Trimming took off 8 bases at V and 0 bases at J, with 10 bases between the two ends. This CDR3 is 13 amino acids long. CDR3 nucleotide sequence: TGTGCCACCCAAACAGATCTGAACACTGAAGCTTTCTTT. Translating it yields CATQTDLNTEAFF. Looking up the rest from reference TRBV15 and TRBJ1-1 gives the full variable domain: DAMVIQNPRYQVTQFGKPVTLSCSQTLNHNVMYWYQQKSSQAPKLLFHYYDKDFNNEADTPDNFQSRRPNTSFCFLDIRSPGLGDTAMYLCATQTDLNTEAFFGQGTRLTVV.

As to this clone: This same CDR3 is encoded by further DNA sequences in the sample. The V gene is TRBV9, the J gene TRBJ2-7; D might be TRBD1 (5 bases). This CDR3 is built from 14 residues. The V gene's germline CDR1 is SGDLS and CDR2 YYNGEE. With 0 bases removed from V and 2 bases from J, the gap between germline ends came to 9 bases. CDR3 protein: CASSVGQGPYEQYF. The CDR3 bases are TGTGCCAGCAGCGTAGGTCAGGGTCCCTACGAGCAGTACTTC.

The chain carries TRBV9 and TRBJ1-2; the D gene is possibly TRBD1 (6 bases). Germline CDR1 is SGDLS and CDR2 is YYNGEE. The CDR3 has 13 residues. Between the trimmed V and J ends, which lost 1 base and 11 bases, there was a span of 15 bases. Written as DNA, the CDR3 is TGTGCCAGCAGCGTAATGGGGACAATAGGTTACACCTTC. It yields the protein CASSVMGTIGYTF.

The V and J genes are TRBV4-3 and TRBJ2-3; a weak D match, TRBD2 (6 bases). The V and J ends lost 1 base and 0 bases respectively, with 14 bases between them. The CDR3 loop spans 17 amino acids. Germline V gene data show CDR1 as LGHNA and CDR2 as YSLEER. CDR3 coding DNA: TGCGCCAGCAGCCAAGTTCCAGCGGGCGCAAGCACAGATACGCAGTATTTT. This translates into CASSQVPAGASTDTQYF.

Points on this clone: Other DNA sequences in the sample encode the same CDR3. The chain recombines TRBV14 with TRBJ2-7; D ambiguous. CDR1 SGHDN and CDR2 FVKESK come from the germline V gene. V shed 1 base and J shed 1 base, with 5 bases lying between them. This CDR3 spans 13 amino acids. The CDR3 reads CASSQVGSYEQYF. CDR3 DNA: TGTGCCAGCAGCCAAGTAGGGTCCTACGAGCAGTACTTC.

The CDR3: CASSTAGGGSTDTQYF. CDR3 DNA: TGTGCCAGCAGTACCGCCGGGGGGGGTAGCACAGATACGCAGTATTTT. J is TRBJ2-3 and V is TRBV28, with 8 positions matching TRBD2. V was clipped by 5 bases and J by 0 bases; unmatched bases: 7. Germline V lookup: CDR1 MDHEN, CDR2 SYDVKM. This CDR3 has 16 residues.

This chain uses TRBV7-8 with TRBJ2-7, with D possibly being TRBD1 (5 bases). Trimming left V 6 bases short and J 6 bases short, with 21 bases between. This CDR3 is built from 15 residues. Germline V gene sequence: CDR1 SGHVS, CDR2 FQNEAQ. For the CDR3, the DNA is TGTGCCAGCAGGCCAGGACAAGGGATCTTGGGCGAGCAGTACTTC. Amino acid sequence: CASRPGQGILGEQYF.

V and J are TRBV6-1 and TRBJ2-2; D gene ambiguous. The CDR3 length is 14 residues. V lost 0 bases and J 7 bases, leaving 9 bases between the germline ends. In germline, CDR1 is MNHNS, CDR2 SASEGT. The CDR3 DNA reads TGTGCCAGCAGTGAAGCGCTTGTATTCGGGGAGCTGTTTTTT. Protein sequence: CASSEALVFGELFF.

This chain joins TRBV5-1 and TRBJ2-4, with 8 bases lining up with TRBD2. This CDR3 region has 12 residues. CDR1 is SGHRS and CDR2 is YFSETQ in the germline V gene. V was clipped by 0 bases and J by 15 bases; unmatched bases: 5. CDR3 DNA sequence: TGCGCCAGCAGCTTGGACGGGAGGGCCCGGTACTTC. It specifies CASSLDGRARYF.